These T cell receptor beta chains were read from a single sample in a study of beta chain features in type 1 diabetes. Using immunoSEQ multiplex PCR, the repertoire was profiled, and TCRdb retains in-frame clones only, with some absent. The profile shows a few hundred thousand clones, roughly 16% of them singletons. The sample consisted of naive CD4+ T cells from blood. These receptors were collected from a man younger than 40 with type 1 diabetes. Each CDR3 is given without its conserved first and last residue. Each record gives: J gene, V gene, CDR3 length, CDR3 protein.

TRBJ2-3,TRBV4-1,15,ASSQVPAGGSTDTQY
TRBJ2-6,TRBV30,11,AWRNSGANVLT
TRBJ2-3,TRBV7-8,12,ASTNTASTDTQY
TRBJ2-7,TRBV15,12,ATSARDTSYEQY
TRBJ2-7,TRBV18,14,ASSPGRQGISYEQY
TRBJ2-3,TRBV29-1,11,SVGPTSVDTQY
TRBJ2-7,TRBV28,15,ASSFPLKTRALYEQY
TRBJ2-1,TRBV10-3,11,AATGTTDNEQF
TRBJ2-5,TRBV7-2,12,ASSYQDRGETQY
TRBJ1-1,TRBV29-1,11,SVGPPLNTEAF
TRBJ2-7,TRBV9,12,ASSVAGISYEQY
TRBJ2-5,TRBV29-1,8,SVGTETQY
TRBJ1-2,TRBV30,11,AWSVRAGSGYT
TRBJ2-1,TRBV14,11,ASSPDFFNEQF
TRBJ2-1,TRBV18,11,ASSPGWDNEQF
TRBJ2-1,TRBV7-2,13,ASSFLAGSYNEQF
TRBJ1-5,TRBV28,9,ALGGSQPQH
TRBJ2-1,TRBV28,13,ASSFGTSGNDEQF
TRBJ2-6,TRBV7-2,13,ASSSISSGANVLT
TRBJ2-1,TRBV29-1,12,SVVSGLASPGQF
TRBJ2-3,TRBV7-2,13,ASSLGLAGPDTQY
TRBJ2-1,TRBV30,15,AAPLTVRGGPYNEQF
TRBJ2-5,TRBV7-7,13,ASSLASGSQETQY
TRBJ1-4,TRBV2,11,ATNRATNEKLF
TRBJ2-4,TRBV28,11,ASRGGSKNIQY
TRBJ2-3,TRBV4-1,11,ASSPPGAPGQY
TRBJ2-5,TRBV7-2,11,ASTTPGVKTQY
TRBJ2-7,TRBV28,12,ASSLTPYLYEQY
TRBJ2-4,TRBV28,9,ASRSPGIQY
TRBJ2-2,TRBV28,12,ASELGIGTGELF
TRBJ2-5,TRBV4-3,12,ASSPDTGVETQY
TRBJ2-3,TRBV28,15,ASSSPTLERGSHTQY
TRBJ2-7,TRBV18,13,ASSSLSGQGKEQY
TRBJ2-1,TRBV27,15,ASSKKGGRPIYNEQF
TRBJ1-5,TRBV30,10,AWSVQGQPQH
TRBJ2-7,TRBV5-4,11,ASSPTGLREQY
TRBJ1-1,TRBV7-9,12,ASSTGTGAFEAF
TRBJ2-1,TRBV11-2,13,ASSQRLAGGNEQF
TRBJ2-1,TRBV2,10,ASSPRMGEQF
TRBJ2-1,TRBV2,13,ASNPSSSGYNEQF
TRBJ2-5,TRBV4-1,11,ASSRAGQETQY